This entry features one TCR beta chain sequence. This clone's antigen is unknown. It has no much larger one-base neighbor in the sample; base qualities were not kept. The library was made by the immunoSEQ multiplex PCR assay. For the multiplex PCR, a mixture combining 60 forward primers for TCR Vbeta segments and 13 reverse primers for TCR Jbeta segments was used. A multiplex PCR assay on genomic DNA amplified the CDR3 region of rearranged TCR beta genes. On the Illumina HiSeq System, the amplified TCR beta libraries were sequenced as 87-base-pair reads. For the original study's pipeline: Across the 640 or so repertoires, a later analysis counted some 80 million unique TCR beta chains, some 11 million of which were shared by at least two donors. Raw reads were error-corrected and collapsed into unique sequences with a nearest-neighbor algorithm that merged closely related sequences to remove PCR and sequencing errors. CDR3 sequences were aligned to IMGT reference sequences to assign V, D and J gene segments. For a sequence to be retained, a match of at least six nucleotides to both a V gene segment and a J gene segment was required. A rearrangement counted as productive if the CDR3 had no stop codons and remained in frame with V and J, and every other rearrangement counted as non-productive. CDR3 was defined by IMGT convention, running from the second conserved V-encoded cysteine to the conserved J-encoded phenylalanine. The earlier analysis of a few hundred of the donors excluded sequences that lacked an unambiguous match to a single V gene segment. In an earlier analysis of around 600 of the donors, V segments were called functional above 56.7% productive rearrangements and were called segregating when the between-donor standard deviation exceeded 5%. A statistical classification framework was developed to diagnose cytomegalovirus status using the catalog of TCR beta chain sequences. In a later analysis, V and J genes were assigned by comparing TCR nucleotide sequences against IMGT/GENE-DB human TR gene sequences. In a later analysis, CDR3 sequences and most-parsimonious VDJ recombination scenarios were assigned using the TCRdist pipeline. In a later analysis, each TCR beta chain was defined by its CDR3 amino acid sequence together with its V-gene family, and reads without a unique V-gene family were excluded. In a later analysis, fewer than 650 highly shared, low-generation-probability nucleotide sequences were removed to address suspected cross-contamination and a sequencing artifact. In a later analysis, a clonal expansion index for each public chain was calculated from normalized within-repertoire ranks of inferred template counts. A later analysis computed generation probabilities with a VDJ recombination model fitted to out-of-frame rearrangements, and checked the results against IGoR. In a later analysis, TCR-TCR, TCR-HLA and TCR-CMV co-occurrence was scored with hypergeometric tests, and a repertoire-size bias correction was applied to TCR pairs. False discovery rates were estimated in a later analysis by permuting HLA or CMV assignments 20 times. In a later analysis, co-occurring TCRs were grouped using DBSCAN, and TCRdist sequence similarity was added for clustering within HLA-allele-positive subsets. Repertoires with fewer than 30,000 or more than 120,000 public chains, plus five repertoires with anomalous nucleotide sharing, were excluded from co-occurrence clustering. Entries here come from immuneACCESS through TCRdb and include only in-frame sequences with V and J called. Some clones fail to appear in such tables; in the studies checked, an unresolved V gene covers under half of the shortfall, and the cause of the remainder is unknown. V and J calls and clone size come straight from that table; D and trimming were deduced from the DNA. The sample data list about 160,000 clones, and 70% to 80% of these were observed just once. Roughly 1.3% of the sample is held by the ten biggest clonotypes.

This entry comes from a study of cytomegalovirus exposure and HLA in healthy donors (dated by TCRdb to the late 2010s). Regarding the study in general: An earlier analysis of under 600 of the donors reported roughly 270 Gb of sequence data and 117 million unique TCR beta sequences from about 200 million T cells. The study combined high-throughput TCR immunosequencing, statistical association of individual TCRs with disease status, and machine learning to predict cytomegalovirus infection status. An earlier analysis of approximately 580 of the donors used high-throughput TCR beta sequencing to judge whether each TCR beta V gene segment behaved as functional or pseudogenic. A later genetic analysis used genome-wide SNP genotypes for about three fifths of the 666 donors, treating that subset as a discovery cohort. Typing coverage varied by locus: roughly 629-640 donors for A, B, C, DRB1 and DQB1; 522 for DQA1; some 610 for DPA1; approximately 490 for DPB1. The genetic ancestry cluster associated with self-reported Caucasian donors included about 81% of the approximately 400 genotyped donors. A later analysis re-examined previously published TCR beta repertoires from more than 650 donors and added high-resolution HLA genotyping to investigate patterns of TCR occurrence. A separate validation cohort of 100 to 150 different subjects was used in addition to the 666-subject first cohort. All discovery cohort repertoires had been generated using a single sequencing platform. Rather than drawing on any new phenotypic data, the later analysis identified candidate immune exposures from TCR beta sequences and the way those sequences occurred across donors. A handful of DR-DQ haplotypes were treated as single units for association and clustering because of strong linkage in the cohort. On average, 235,054 unique TCR beta nucleotide sequences were sequenced per donor among some 430 genotyped donors of the cohort, with 15% to 20% of those sequences being non-productive. The aim of the study was to test whether cataloging public T cell receptors could identify signatures of past pathogen exposure. The T cell repertoires of around 730 subjects were profiled by immunosequencing and related to cytomegalovirus serostatus. Approximately 300 gigabases of sequencing data and around 90 million unique TCR sequences made up an early release that covered several hundred HLA-typed donors. Donor age, sex, ethnicity and CMV serostatus were compiled together with the repertoire data. Class I and class II HLA loci were covered by the typing at four-digit resolution.

What the work shows at the level of the full study, not this receptor alone: A further reported finding was that TCR beta sequences accurately predicted the HLA-A and HLA-B alleles for most subjects in the first cohort. At a false discovery rate of 0.05, a later analysis linked 15,000 to 20,000 TCR beta sequences to specific HLA alleles. The earlier analysis of approximately 590 of the donors excluded approximately 17 rarely observed V segments, including chromosome 9 orphons, because counts were too low. Presence/absence analyses assumed roughly uniform sequencing depth across donors, an assumption that may not hold. In both the original and validation cohorts, the classifier was reported to diagnose cytomegalovirus status with high specificity and sensitivity. In the study, around 150 TCR beta chains were listed as associated with cytomegalovirus. In vitro tests confirmed that three of the cytomegalovirus-associated TCR beta chains recognize cytomegalovirus antigens. According to a later analysis, TCR association rates differed among HLA loci, with DRB1 alleles showing the most associated TCRs and HLA-C alleles showing the fewest. Across donors, most TCR sequences were observed very rarely, whereas some public TCRs were present in many individuals. In a later genetic analysis, fewer N-insertions in productive TCRs were reported among donors in an Asian-associated ancestry cluster than the roughly 700-donor mean. Most CMV-associated TCR beta chains appeared to be HLA-restricted in a later analysis, and the HLA associations seemed to be driven largely by CMV exposure. It was suggested by the authors that the approach could potentially be generalized to other disease states and immunological phenotypes. Assigning TCR associations to individual alleles was difficult when HLA alleles, especially DR and DQ, strongly co-occurred. An earlier analysis of 587 of the donors showed that most TCR beta V segments appeared in productive rearrangements either about 87% or about 30% of the time, which broadly matched IMGT annotations. A later genetic analysis associated a missense DCLRE1C variant with V-gene and J-gene trimming of TCR beta chains, and an independent cohort replicated the association. HLA typing was unavailable for some donors at each locus, so association tests used only the typed subset. Compared with equally common non-associated chains, HLA-associated TCR beta chains in a later analysis were more clonally expanded and had lower generation probabilities. A cluster of highly shared sequence variants was judged likely to represent a technical artifact of the sequencing pipeline. Only TCR beta chains were sequenced in this cohort, and the absence of alpha or paired-chain data limited detectable features. For the cohort, immune exposure information was limited to CMV serostatus. In a later analysis, several top co-occurrence clusters were reported to appear linked to parvovirus B19, influenza, CMV and Epstein-Barr virus. Linkage disequilibrium might explain the correlated functional status among segregating V segments, but an unknown experimental factor could not be excluded.

The cohort consisted of hundreds of healthy bone marrow donors. Cohort members were all nominally healthy when sampled, although unrecorded immune exposures were likely present. The donor was CMV seronegative and belonged to the group of around 350 seronegative cohort members. Each donor provided a peripheral blood sample, and peripheral blood mononuclear cells were used for TCR beta sequencing. Genomic DNA extraction from the blood cell samples was performed with the Qiagen DNeasy Blood Extraction Kit. Sequencing input: PBMCs. The receptor was isolated from a woman aged 45 to 65 in good health and CMV-seronegative.

The DNA is as follows: TGTGCCAGCTCACCAATCGAAGGGGGTGGGTACGAGCAGTACTTC. The resulting protein is CASSPIEGGGYEQYF. In this chain, TRBV18 is recombined with TRBJ2-7; the D gene is perhaps TRBD1, on 6 matching bases. There are 15 amino acids in the CDR3, from cysteine to phenylalanine inclusive. The CDR3 DNA has 45 bases and is translated from base 1. The germline ends are 15 bases apart after V is trimmed by 2 bases and J by 4 bases. The CDR1 and CDR2 encoded by the germline V gene are KGHSH and LQKENI.